This T cell receptor (beta chain) was retrieved from a study of shared clonotypes between healthy human individuals. Study results and caveats: Naive subsets generally exceeded memory subsets in estimated richness.

TCRdb's table, derived via immunoSEQ multiplex PCR, lists solely in-frame clones and lacks some. In the table there are about 1.5 million clones, 95% to 99% of which are singletons. The CDR3 has 8 residues. The germline CDR1 and CDR2 sequences are SEHNR and FQNEAQ (reference sequence). Remarks on this clone: What it binds is not known. An end of the junction does not agree with germline; a read error may underlie this.

What was sequenced was naive CD4+ T cells sorted from blood. Specified subset: CD45RA+ positively selected. The TCR originated in a young man in good health. This chain joins TRBV7-9 and TRBJ2-7; possible D gene TRBD1, 5 bases. This CDR3 is CASSLQDF. CDR3 nucleotides: TGTGCCAGCAGCCTACAGGACTTC.